This entry concerns a single T cell receptor (beta chain). What it binds is not known. Together with a sample-barcoded 5' primer, a J-beta primer mix was included in a second PCR lasting about 6 to 11 cycles. From the 5' RACE reads, TCRdb called clonotypes with MiXCR, one entry per CDR3 protein. The sample lists around 1,000,000 distinct CDR3 sequences; under 30% were seen once. The source of the sample is a study of blood T cells in healthy people across ages. Study-level points and caveats: Naive T cell percentage and TCR beta diversity correlated strongly. While age rose, TCR beta diversity per million T cells dropped in a roughly linear way. Investigators treated diversity estimates from one million T cells as underestimates.

Donors ranged from roughly 6 to 90 years old and were healthy Caucasians in Russia. The CDR3 runs to 16 residues. Germline lookup yields CDR1 DFQATT and CDR2 SNEGSKA (reference sequence). Trimming removed 6 bases at V and 4 bases at J, with 22 bases between. The sample also formed part of further work on T cells of mothers and their children.

The TCR was taken from a girl aged 2 to 10 in good health. The gene calls are TRBV20-1 and TRBJ2-4; the D is unclear. Sample: blood. CDR3 DNA sequence: TGCAGTGCCCCGGGTCCAGTAGGGCGTGGGAAAAACATTCAGTACTTC. Translated, it gives CSAPGPVGRGKNIQYF.